The 19 T cell receptor beta chains below were found in one sample sequenced in a study of OX40 agonist ivuxolimab in advanced cancers. Assay: immunoSEQ multiplex PCR; the TCRdb copy retains only in-frame clones and omits some. The sample holds about 49,000 clones, 65% to 85% seen once. This specimen consisted of CD4+ or CD8+ T cells sorted from blood, obtained in a trial of the OX40 agonist ivuxolimab. These receptors came from an adult with an advanced solid tumor such as melanoma, head and neck, liver or kidney cancer.

This clone came up a few times. This rearrangement joins TRBV18 to TRBJ1-1, with 8 nucleotides matching TRBD1. Looked up from germline, CDR1 is KGHSH and CDR2 is LQKENI. This CDR3 contains 14 residues. Trimming removed 5 bases from V and 8 bases from J; junction bases left unmatched: 10. The CDR3 here is CASSYNSGDREAFF. CDR3 sequence (DNA): TGTGCCAGCTCATACAACTCAGGGGACAGGGAAGCTTTCTTT. The whole variable domain, remainder taken from reference TRBV18 and TRBJ1-1, is NAGVMQNPRHLVRRRGQEARLRCSPMKGHSHVYWYRQLPEEGLKFMVYLQKENIIDESGMPKERFSAEFPKEGPSILRIQQVVRGDSAAYFCASSYNSGDREAFFGQGTRLTVV.

The CDR3 region is CASKAGGLNTGELFF. The CDR3 DNA follows: TGTGCCAGCAAGGCGGGAGGGTTAAACACCGGGGAGCTGTTTTTT. V is TRBV2 and J is TRBJ2-2; TRBD2 aligns across 9 bases. This CDR3 has 15 amino acids. CDR1 and CDR2 (germline): SNHLY, FYNNEI. The J segment lost 2 bases and the V segment lost 7 bases, leaving 5 bases of the junction unmatched.

The rearrangement uses TRBV29-1 and TRBJ2-3, with TRBD1 identical over 8 bases. V dropped 4 bases and J dropped 3; count of bases not matched to a gene: 15. Germline V lookup: CDR1 SQVTM, CDR2 ANQGSEA. The CDR3 runs 17 residues. Here the CDR3 reads CSVALQPTGVRTDTQYF. CDR3 DNA: TGCAGCGTTGCCCTACAGCCGACAGGGGTTCGGACAGATACGCAGTATTTT.

This chain uses TRBV10-1 with TRBJ1-4; 10 nucleotides agree with TRBD1. Germline V gene sequence: CDR1 WNHNN, CDR2 SYGVQD (reference sequence). The CDR3 runs 13 residues. V dropped 10 bases and J dropped 8; count of bases not matched to a gene: 7. The CDR3 reads CATQRDRGEKLFF. CDR3 DNA sequence: TGCGCCACTCAGAGGGACAGGGGCGAAAAACTGTTTTTT.

This chain links TRBV28 with TRBJ2-2; no clear D gene. The ends were cut back, 6 bases at V and 6 bases at J, with 11 bases in the middle. Germline V gene data show CDR1 as MDHEN and CDR2 as SYDVKM. The CDR3 covers 13 residues. The CDR3 DNA is TGTGCCAGCAGGCCCAGTGGCTCCGGGGAGCTGTTTTTT. Protein sequence: CASRPSGSGELFF.

J is TRBJ2-5 and V is TRBV5-6; D gene unclear. Germline lookup yields CDR1 SGHDT and CDR2 YYEEEE. Trimming took off 2 bases at V and 3 bases at J, with 11 bases between the two ends. The CDR3 runs 14 residues. CDR3 DNA: TGTGCCAGCAGCTTTCGGAGCCCAGAAGAGACCCAGTACTTC. Encoded protein: CASSFRSPEETQYF.

This sequence joins TRBV5-1 and TRBJ1-6, with TRBD1 as a possible D gene (5 bases). This CDR3 region has 17 residues. Germline values: CDR1 SGHRS, CDR2 YFSETQ. V was pared by 5 bases and J by 6 bases, with 21 bases between. CDR3 in amino acids: CASRNAGAGGSNSPLHF. The CDR3, as DNA: TGCGCCAGCAGGAACGCCGGGGCCGGCGGGAGTAATTCACCCCTCCACTTT.

This clone was seen once. The chain has TRBV14 and TRBJ2-5; the match to TRBD1 covers 7 bases. This CDR3 spans 15 amino acids. The V and J ends lost 0 bases and 7 bases, in that order; junction bases with no gene match: 8. Germline V gene sequence: CDR1 SGHDN, CDR2 FVKESK. The CDR3 nucleotides are TGTGCCAGCAGCCAAGATCGGACAGGTGGATGGACCCAGTACTTC. Amino acid sequence: CASSQDRTGGWTQYF.

This chain uses TRBV5-1 with TRBJ2-5; no clear D. The CDR3 is 14 residues long. V was clipped by 0 bases and J by 5 bases, with 11 bases between them. CDR1 is SGHRS, CDR2 YFSETQ, per germline. The CDR3 DNA reads TGCGCCAGCAGCTTGGATAGGTACTCGGAGACCCAGTACTTC. It translates to CASSLDRYSETQYF. The full variable domain, its missing parts supplied by reference TRBV5-1 and TRBJ2-5, is KAGVTQTPRYLIKTRGQQVTLSCSPISGHRSVSWYQQTPGQGLQFLFEYFSETQRNKGNFPGRFSGRQFSNSRSEMNVSTLELGDSALYLCASSLDRYSETQYFGPGTRLLVL.

The chain carries TRBV5-1 and TRBJ1-1; no clear D. Germline-derived CDR1 and CDR2 are SGHRS and YFSETQ. V was cut by 4 bases and J by 2 bases, with 18 bases left in between. This CDR3 region has 16 residues. In DNA form, the CDR3 reads TGCGCCAGCAGCCGTAGCTCCAGAAGTTCCAACACTGAAGCTTTCTTT. It translates to CASSRSSRSSNTEAFF.

The chain links TRBV11-3 to TRBJ2-1, with D maybe TRBD1 (6 bases). Per the germline V gene, CDR1 is SGHNT and CDR2 is YENEEA. The germline V and J ends were trimmed by 5 bases and 0 bases, with 23 bases remaining between them. This CDR3 has 19 residues. The CDR3 DNA is TGTGCCAGCAGCGCCCGAGGGGGAGCGCCACGGGGCTCCTACAATGAGCAGTTCTTC. Residues: CASSARGGAPRGSYNEQFF.

In this sample, this clone turned up once. This rearrangement joins TRBV18 to TRBJ2-3; D remains ambiguous. The CDR3 covers 19 residues. Between the trimmed V and J ends, which lost 2 bases and 1 base, there was a span of 22 bases. Germline lookup yields CDR1 KGHSH and CDR2 LQKENI. CDR3 DNA: TGTGCCAGCTCACCAGATACCCGGGTTACCGACAAAGGCACAGATACGCAGTATTTT. Translated, it gives CASSPDTRVTDKGTDTQYF.

The chain couples TRBV7-3 to TRBJ2-6, with 9 bases identical to TRBD1. The germline V gene encodes CDR1 SGHTA and CDR2 FQGTGA. CDR3 length: 17 amino acids. V shed 5 bases, J shed 3 bases, and the junction held 8 bases outside the gene matches. The CDR3 region has the DNA TGTGCCAGCAGCATGATGGGACAGGGTATTGGGGCCAACGTCCTGACTTTC. Its translation: CASSMMGQGIGANVLTF.

The chain joins TRBV5-6 to TRBJ2-3; D is undetermined. V was trimmed by 8 bases and J by 3 bases, leaving 19 bases between them. Per the germline V gene, CDR1 is SGHDT and CDR2 is YYEEEE. The CDR3 totals 15 residues. The CDR3 sequence: CASMLVPGYTDTQYF. Written as DNA, the CDR3 is TGTGCCAGTATGTTAGTACCCGGGTATACAGATACGCAGTATTTT.

This clone was seen a handful of times. V gene TRBV10-3 combines with J gene TRBJ1-6; a possible D gene is TRBD1 (6 bases). The ends were cut back, 8 bases at V and 6 bases at J, with 11 bases in the middle. The CDR3 is made up of 13 amino acids. The germline gives CDR1 ENHRY, CDR2 SYGVKD. In DNA, the CDR3 is TGTGCCATCGGGGGGGCAGCTAATTCACCCCTCCACTTT. This encodes CAIGGAANSPLHF.

V is TRBV5-6 and J is TRBJ2-5, with D tentatively TRBD2 (5 bases). This CDR3 is 13 amino acids long. Germline V CDR1 and CDR2: SGHDT, YYEEEE. V was cut by 4 bases and J by 2 bases, with 9 bases left in between. Here the CDR3 reads CASSVLAQETQYF. Here the CDR3 DNA reads TGTGCCAGCAGCGTTCTAGCACAAGAGACCCAGTACTTC.

Only one count was recorded for this clone. The chain couples TRBV7-2 to TRBJ2-2; D is possibly TRBD1 or TRBD2 (6 bases each). This CDR3 region has 15 residues. The germline V gene has CDR1 SGHTA and CDR2 FQGNSA. V was cut by 2 bases and J by 8 bases, with 15 bases left in between. CDR3 region: CASSLYTGTVGELFF. The CDR3 bases are TGTGCCAGCAGCTTATATACAGGGACTGTGGGGGAGCTGTTTTTT.

V and J are TRBV20-1 and TRBJ1-1; no definite D call. The CDR3 totals 10 residues. Per the germline V gene, CDR1 is DFQATT and CDR2 is SNEGSKA (reference sequence). Trimming stripped 6 bases from V and 3 bases from J, with 5 bases between. This CDR3 reads CSAGDTEAFF. CDR3 sequence (DNA): TGCAGTGCGGGAGACACTGAAGCTTTCTTT.

The chain recombines TRBV2 with TRBJ1-2; D call uncertain. V lost 8 bases and J 6 bases, leaving 13 bases between the germline ends. Germline CDR1 is SNHLY and CDR2 is FYNNEI. The CDR3 contains 12 residues. CDR3 protein: CASGSSPDGYTF. The CDR3 DNA is TGTGCCAGCGGCTCCTCCCCGGATGGCTACACCTTC.